Below are 18 T cell receptor beta chains sequenced from a single sample in a study of T cell repertoires in aging, cancer and after chemotherapy. Multiplex touch-down PCR with TRB-A/B primers amplified rearranged V-D-J TRB sequences. TCRdb redid the calling of the multiplex PCR reads with MiXCR, one entry per CDR3 protein. Here the sample spans around 20,000 distinct CDR3 sequences, around 40% being singletons. TCR beta rearrangements were amplified from peripheral blood genomic DNA. Sequencing was carried out using blood. The receptor source for this set is a human donor with a solid tumor.

The chain carries TRBV10-3 and TRBJ2-2; 8 bases map to TRBD1. The CDR3 covers 16 residues. Germline loops: CDR1 ENHRY, CDR2 SYGVKD. J was trimmed by 0 bases and V by 8 bases; bases with no gene match: 8. The CDR3 coding sequence is TGTGCCATCGGCTCAGGACAGGGTGCGAACACCGGGGAGCTGTTTTTT. It specifies CAIGSGQGANTGELFF.

The CDR3 DNA reads as TGTGCCAGCAGCATCCTTTCTGGGGCCAACGTCCTGACTTTC. Protein: CASSILSGANVLTF. This sequence joins TRBV12-3 or TRBV12-4 and TRBJ2-6; D not resolved. This CDR3 is built from 14 residues. The V end was cut by 6 bases, the J end by 1 base, with 7 bases between.

This clonotype occurred a few times. V and J are TRBV27 and TRBJ2-7; TRBD1 is a possible D gene (6 bases). V gave up 2 bases and J gave up 4 bases, with 9 bases separating them. Germline assignment: CDR1 MNHEY and CDR2 SMNVEV (reference sequence). This CDR3 has 13 residues. This CDR3 is CASSLLTGYEQYF. The DNA of the CDR3 is TGTGCCAGCAGTTTACTCACAGGGTACGAGCAGTACTTC.

The rearrangement uses TRBV19 and TRBJ1-2; 7 bases are shared with TRBD1. Per the germline V gene, CDR1 is LNHDA and CDR2 is SQIVND (reference sequence). Losses at the gene ends were 6 bases for V and 0 bases for J; bases not matched to a gene: 10. The CDR3 has 16 residues. CDR3 coding DNA: TGTGCCAGTAGCAACAGGGGAGGTCCTGCTAACTATGGCTACACCTTC. It yields the protein CASSNRGGPANYGYTF.

This clonotype has just a few counts. This sequence joins TRBV6-5 and TRBJ1-4, with D maybe TRBD1 (5 bases). The CDR3 totals 14 residues. Germline V gives CDR1 MNHEY, CDR2 SVGAGI. Trimming pared 2 bases from V and 5 bases from J, leaving 9 bases between. The CDR3 coding sequence is TGTGCCAGCAGTTACCGGCAGGGCAATGAAAAACTGTTTTTT. Its protein product is CASSYRQGNEKLFF.

The V gene is TRBV18, the J gene TRBJ1-2; maybe TRBD1 (6 bases). The CDR3 sequence is 13 residues long. The germline V and J ends were trimmed by 5 bases and 8 bases, with 15 bases remaining between them. CDR1 is KGHSH and CDR2 is LQKENI in the germline V gene. The CDR3, as DNA: TGTGCCAGCTCAATACGGGGGCCGGAGGGCTACACCTTC. Translation: CASSIRGPEGYTF. Drawing the rest from reference TRBV18 and TRBJ1-2, the complete variable domain is NAGVMQNPRHLVRRRGQEARLRCSPMKGHSHVYWYRQLPEEGLKFMVYLQKENIIDESGMPKERFSAEFPKEGPSILRIQQVVRGDSAAYFCASSIRGPEGYTFGSGTRLTVV.

This clonotype has more than one count but fewer than ten. The genes are TRBV6-5 and TRBJ2-7; tentative D call: TRBD2 (5 bases). Trimming left V 5 bases short and J 7 bases short, with 15 bases between. Germline V lookup: CDR1 MNHEY, CDR2 SVGAGI. The CDR3 extends over 13 amino acids. The CDR3 sequence: CASSRLGDREQYF. CDR3 coding DNA: TGTGCCAGCAGTCGGCTCGGGGATAGGGAGCAGTACTTC.

This clonotype ranks as medium-sized (0.01 to 0.1%). V gene TRBV29-1 combines with J gene TRBJ1-1; D call uncertain. Germline CDR1 is SQVTM and CDR2 is ANQGSEA. The CDR3 consists of 12 residues. V was cut by 4 bases and J by 7 bases, with 13 bases left in between. CDR3 region: CSVGVGVHEAFF. Here the CDR3 DNA reads TGCAGCGTTGGCGTTGGGGTTCATGAAGCTTTCTTT.

About this clonotype: At one end, the junction sequence differs from germline, possibly due to a read error. This chain connects TRBV13 to TRBJ1-4; 10 positions agree with TRBD1. Germline values: CDR1 PRHDT, CDR2 FYEKMQ (reference sequence). The CDR3 is 15 amino acids. The CDR3 protein is CASSSRTGGGENLFF. The DNA for the CDR3 is TGTGCCAGCAGCTCCCGGACAGGGGGGGGTGAAAATCTGTTTTTT. Full variable domain (missing parts from reference TRBV13 and TRBJ1-4): AAGVIQSPRHLIKEKRETATLKCYPIPRHDTVYWYQQGPGQDPQFLISFYEKMQSDKGSIPDRFSAQQFSDYHSELNMSSLELGDSALYFCASSSRTGGGENLFFGSGTQLSVL.

This clonotype was found a few times. The chain has TRBV7-2 and TRBJ2-3; D is unclear. This CDR3 is 17 amino acids long. V dropped 1 base and J dropped 2 bases, with 16 bases sitting between them. CDR1 is SGHTA and CDR2 is FQGNSA in the germline V gene. Here the CDR3 DNA reads TGTGCCAGCAGCTTAGGGCCGGGCCCCGTGAACACAGATACGCAGTATTTT. It is translated as CASSLGPGPVNTDTQYF.

The V gene is TRBV6-5, the J gene TRBJ1-2; possibly TRBD1 for D (6 bases). The CDR3 totals 16 residues. V gave up 6 bases and J gave up 7 bases, with 24 bases separating them. Germline V lookup: CDR1 MNHEY, CDR2 SVGAGI. The CDR3 DNA reads as TGTGCCAGCAGCCGGAGCCCCAGGGGCTGGGCTGTTGGCTACACCTTC. It yields the protein CASSRSPRGWAVGYTF.

This clonotype was counted once. A much larger clonotype is one base distant, so this may be a read error. This chain connects TRBV19 to TRBJ2-3; D is perhaps TRBD2 (5 bases). CDR3 length: 13 residues. From germline, CDR1 is LNHDA and CDR2 SQIVND (reference sequence). The germline V and J ends were trimmed by 7 bases and 8 bases, with 16 bases remaining between them. The DNA of the CDR3 is TGTGCCAGTAAAGCCCATAACGGGGTTACGCAGTATTTT. It specifies CASKAHNGVTQYF.

Written as DNA, the CDR3 is TGTGCCAGCAGGGCAGGCGGGGCAGATACGCAGTATTTT. As protein: CASRAGGADTQYF. The rearrangement uses TRBV7-2 and TRBJ2-3; D may be TRBD2 (6 bases). This CDR3 region has 13 residues. Trimming pared 6 bases from V and 4 bases from J, leaving 11 bases between. CDR1 SGHTA and CDR2 FQGNSA come from the germline V gene.

This chain uses TRBV6-1 with TRBJ1-4, with D possibly being TRBD1 (5 bases). Germline CDR1 and CDR2: MNHNS and SASEGT. The CDR3 contains 12 residues. Trimming removed 7 bases from V and 7 bases from J, with 10 bases in between. This CDR3 is CASTAQGEKLFF. The CDR3 nucleotides are TGTGCCAGCACCGCCCAGGGTGAAAAACTGTTTTTT.

This clonotype was seen more than once but under ten times. The chain employs TRBV20-1 and TRBJ2-2, with 7 bases fitting TRBD1. V shed 1 base, J shed 5 bases, and the junction held 4 bases outside the gene matches. CDR1 and CDR2 from the germline V gene are DFQATT and SNEGSKA (reference sequence). The CDR3 runs to 14 residues. In nucleotides, the CDR3 is TGCAGTGCTAGAGTCACAGGGGTTACCGGGGAGCTGTTTTTT. Encoded protein: CSARVTGVTGELFF.

The chain carries TRBV28 and TRBJ2-3; TRBD1 matches 7 bases. Germline V lookup: CDR1 MDHEN, CDR2 SYDVKM. The CDR3 extends over 15 amino acids. The V segment lost 6 bases and the J segment 0 bases; nucleotides outside the gene matches: 6. CDR3 region: CASSTRTGSTDTQYF. CDR3 coding DNA: TGTGCCAGCAGCACCCGGACAGGTAGCACAGATACGCAGTATTTT. The whole variable domain, filled in from reference TRBV28 and TRBJ2-3, reads DVKVTQSSRYLVKRTGEKVFLECVQDMDHENMFWYRQDPGLGLRLIYFSYDVKMKEKGDIPEGYSVSREKKERFSLILESASTNQTSMYLCASSTRTGSTDTQYFGPGTRLTVL.

This clonotype was found a few times. The chain has TRBV12-3 or TRBV12-4 and TRBJ2-5, with D possibly TRBD2 on 6 matching bases. The CDR3 is 14 amino acids. Trimming cost V 7 bases and J 5 bases, with 17 bases left between them. In DNA, the CDR3 is TGTGCCAGCACCCCAGAGGGACTTGGGGAGACCCAGTACTTC. Its protein is CASTPEGLGETQYF.

The gene calls are TRBV5-6 and TRBJ2-5; D not resolved. This CDR3 spans 14 amino acids. V lost 5 bases and J lost 0, with 11 bases in between. Looked up from germline, CDR1 is SGHDT and CDR2 is YYEEEE. The CDR3 region is CASRSGPNQETQYF. The CDR3 region has the DNA TGTGCCAGCAGGTCCGGACCGAACCAAGAGACCCAGTACTTC.